One sample yielded the 17 T cell receptor beta chains listed below, sequenced in a study of blood T cell repertoires in COVID-19. Repertoires were generated with immunoSEQ multiplex PCR, while TCRdb's copy carries only in-frame clones and drops some. The sample yields around 370,000 clones, 85% to 90% seen once. Material for sequencing was peripheral blood. The receptor source for this set is a woman between 45 and 65 years old with COVID-19, enrolled during active disease.

The chain recombines TRBV9 with TRBJ1-5; 12 nucleotides line up with TRBD1. CDR3 length equals 17 residues. Losses at the gene ends were 3 bases for V and 2 bases for J; bases not matched to a gene: 6. Germline loops: CDR1 SGDLS, CDR2 YYNGEE. Here the CDR3 reads CASSAGTGGFGNQPQHF. The CDR3 DNA follows: TGTGCCAGCAGCGCCGGGACAGGGGGCTTTGGCAATCAGCCCCAGCATTTT.

The chain has TRBV11-2 and TRBJ2-1; 10 positions agree with TRBD2. The V gene end was trimmed by 3 bases and the J gene end by 10 bases; junction bases not matched to a gene: 9. The CDR3 has 15 residues. Germline lookup yields CDR1 SGHAT and CDR2 FQNNGV. Here the CDR3 DNA reads TGTGCCAGCAGCTTCCTCGGGACTAGCGAGGGGGAGCAGTTCTTC. Protein sequence: CASSFLGTSEGEQFF.

V and J are TRBV6-2 or TRBV6-3 and TRBJ2-7, with 10 bases matching TRBD2. This CDR3 region has 16 residues. Trimming cost V 2 bases and J 3 bases; bases outside gene matches: 7. Germline V lookup: CDR1 MNHEY, CDR2 SVGEGT. The CDR3 loop is CASSYLSGRFFYEQYF. In DNA, the CDR3 is TGTGCCAGCAGTTACCTTAGCGGGAGGTTTTTCTACGAGCAGTACTTC.

CDR3 amino acids: CATSRGQGSGEKLFF. CDR3 in DNA: TGTGCCACCAGCAGGGGACAGGGGAGTGGGGAAAAACTGTTTTTT. The rearrangement links TRBV15 to TRBJ1-4, with 10 bases fitting TRBD1. There are 15 residues in the CDR3. The V gene's germline CDR1 is LNHNV and CDR2 YYDKDF (reference sequence). V lost 3 bases to trimming and J lost 8 bases; unmatched junction nucleotides: 6.

The chain uses TRBV29-1 and TRBJ1-4; 9 bases agree with TRBD1. V gave up 6 bases and J gave up 7 bases; unmatched junction bases: 12. Germline CDR1 reads SQVTM; CDR2 reads ANQGSEA. There are 15 residues in the CDR3. CDR3: CSVGGTGPLREKLFF. In DNA form, the CDR3 reads TGCAGCGTCGGGGGGACAGGGCCCTTACGTGAAAAACTGTTTTTT.

This clone appeared a single time. V is TRBV2 and J is TRBJ2-4, with 7 bases aligning to TRBD1. Germline assignment: CDR1 SNHLY and CDR2 FYNNEI. The CDR3 runs 18 residues. The J segment lost 1 base and the V segment lost 5 bases, leaving 14 bases of the junction unmatched. CDR3 in amino acids: CASSHHRGTWSAKNIQYF. The CDR3, as DNA: TGTGCCAGCAGTCACCACAGGGGTACGTGGTCGGCCAAAAACATTCAGTACTTC. Together with reference TRBV2 and TRBJ2-4, the CDR3 gives the full variable domain: EPEVTQTPSHQVTQMGQEVILRCVPISNHLYFYWYRQILGQKVEFLVSFYNNEISEKSEIFDDQFSVERPDGSNFTLKIRSTKLEDSAMYFCASSHHRGTWSAKNIQYFGAGTRLSVL.

This chain links TRBV7-2 with TRBJ1-5, with D perhaps matching TRBD1 (6 bases). V gave up 2 bases and J gave up 6 bases, with 8 bases separating them. This CDR3 is 13 amino acids long. CDR1 SGHTA and CDR2 FQGNSA come from the germline V gene. The CDR3 region has the DNA TGTGCCAGCAGCTTAAAAGGGGGTCAGCCCCAGCATTTT. This encodes CASSLKGGQPQHF.

This rearrangement joins TRBV24-1 to TRBJ2-7, with D perhaps matching TRBD2 (6 bases). The V gene's germline CDR1 is KGHDR and CDR2 SFDVKD. V was cut by 5 bases and J by 5 bases, with 12 bases left in between. The CDR3 sequence is 13 residues long. The CDR3 loop reads CATSVGGKDEQYF. The CDR3 DNA follows: TGTGCCACCAGTGTCGGCGGGAAGGACGAGCAGTACTTC.

The rearrangement uses TRBV19 and TRBJ1-5; D not certain. Germline lookup yields CDR1 LNHDA and CDR2 SQIVND (reference sequence). V was pared by 3 bases and J by 6 bases, with 6 bases between. The length of the CDR3 is 12 residues. CDR3 amino acids: CASSIKAQPQHF. The CDR3 DNA reads as TGTGCCAGTAGTATTAAAGCTCAGCCCCAGCATTTT.

The chain has TRBV11-2 and TRBJ2-4, with 10 bases aligning to TRBD2. Trimming took 2 bases from V and 6 from J; bases not matched to a gene: 4. This CDR3 is built from 15 residues. CDR1 and CDR2 (germline): SGHAT, FQNNGV. CDR3 loop: CASSLPSGSGNIQYF. As DNA, the CDR3 is TGTGCCAGCAGCTTACCTAGCGGGAGTGGAAACATTCAGTACTTC.

The V call is TRBV29-1, the J call TRBJ2-1; TRBD2 is a possible D gene (5 bases). The germline V and J ends were trimmed by 7 bases and 9 bases, with 16 bases remaining between them. This CDR3 spans 12 amino acids. CDR1 SQVTM and CDR2 ANQGSEA come from the germline V gene. The CDR3 reads CSAEEAASEQFF. The CDR3 DNA reads TGCAGCGCCGAAGAAGCGGCTAGTGAGCAGTTCTTC.

The chain joins TRBV27 to TRBJ1-2; 8 nucleotides line up with TRBD1. The germline V gene encodes CDR1 MNHEY and CDR2 SMNVEV (reference sequence). J was trimmed by 0 bases and V by 6 bases; bases with no gene match: 9. This CDR3 has 16 amino acids. For the CDR3, the DNA is TGTGCCAGCAGCTCAGAACCGGGACAGGCTAACTATGGCTACACCTTC. It is translated as CASSSEPGQANYGYTF.

The chain combines TRBV4-2 with TRBJ2-1, with D perhaps matching TRBD2 (6 bases). Germline-derived CDR1 and CDR2 are LGHNA and YNFKEQ. The V and J ends lost 11 bases and 4 bases respectively, with 21 bases between them. This CDR3 is 15 amino acids long. This chain's CDR3 is CASGGVTQNYNEQFF. In DNA form, the CDR3 reads TGTGCCTCTGGCGGGGTAACCCAGAATTACAATGAGCAGTTCTTC.

This chain links TRBV21-1 with TRBJ2-5; TRBD1, as called in the table, went unchecked against the DNA. TRBV21-1 is marked as a pseudogene. The CDR3 sequence is 17 residues long. CDR3 DNA sequence: TGTGCCAGCAGCAAAGTCAGGAGGGGGCGAGGGCGGGAGACCCAGTACTTC. It is translated as CASSKVRRGRGRETQYF.

The chain combines TRBV6-5 with TRBJ2-7, with D possibly being TRBD1 (5 bases). The CDR3 has 15 amino acids. The germline CDR1 and CDR2 sequences are MNHEY and SVGAGI. V was pared by 6 bases and J by 3 bases, with 18 bases between. The CDR3 coding sequence is TGTGCCAGCAGCAAGGCAGGGAACGACCTCTACGAGCAGTACTTC. Translation gives CASSKAGNDLYEQYF.

This clone showed up just a few times. The rearrangement joins TRBV7-2 to TRBJ2-2; D not resolved. CDR1 and CDR2 (germline): SGHTA, FQGNSA. The CDR3 is made up of 17 amino acids. Trimming pared 1 base from V and 0 bases from J, leaving 12 bases between. CDR3 amino acids: CASSLVSIGANTGELFF. DNA of the CDR3: TGTGCCAGCAGCTTAGTGTCAATCGGAGCGAACACCGGGGAGCTGTTTTTT.

The chain joins TRBV3-1 (or the pseudogene TRBV3-2) to TRBJ1-3; 10 bases agree with TRBD1. After removal of 6 bases from V and 2 bases from J, the junction contained 7 bases not matched to a gene. The germline CDR1 and CDR2 sequences are LGHDT and YNNKEL (reference sequence). The CDR3 is 16 amino acids. CDR3 region: CASRPTDRGPGNTIYF. CDR3 in DNA: TGTGCCAGCAGGCCGACCGACAGGGGGCCTGGAAACACCATATATTTT.